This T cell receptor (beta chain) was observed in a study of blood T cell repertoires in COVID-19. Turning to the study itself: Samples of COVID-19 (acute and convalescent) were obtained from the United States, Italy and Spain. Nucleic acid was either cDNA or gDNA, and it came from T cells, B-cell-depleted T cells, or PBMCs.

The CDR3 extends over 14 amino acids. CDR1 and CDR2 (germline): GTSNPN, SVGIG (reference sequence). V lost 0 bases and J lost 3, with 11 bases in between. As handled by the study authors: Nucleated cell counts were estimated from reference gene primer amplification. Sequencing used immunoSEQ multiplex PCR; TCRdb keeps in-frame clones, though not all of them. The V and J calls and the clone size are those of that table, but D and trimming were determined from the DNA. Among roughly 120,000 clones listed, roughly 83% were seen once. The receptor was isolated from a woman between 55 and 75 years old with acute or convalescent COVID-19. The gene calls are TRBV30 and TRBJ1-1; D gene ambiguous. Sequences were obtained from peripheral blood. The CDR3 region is CAWSVGPSDTEAFF. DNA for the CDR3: TGTGCCTGGAGTGTCGGTCCTTCGGACACTGAAGCTTTCTTT.